This T cell receptor beta chain was retrieved from a study of CD8 T cells in ankylosing spondylitis. Study-wide results and limits: Characteristic of ankylosing spondylitis blood, it appeared, was a TCR beta motif comprising about eight highly homologous variants. Significant enrichment of disease-linked clones was reportedly seen in matched ankylosing spondylitis synovial fluid.

There are many counts of this clonotype. Its antigen remains unknown. Library preparation for TCR beta used quantitative 5'-RACE with molecular barcodes. In TCRdb, the 5' RACE reads were re-called with MiXCR into one record per CDR3 protein. Of more than 100,000 distinct CDR3 sequences in the sample, 15% to 20% were seen once. Material: blood, either unsorted or a sorted T cell fraction (not recorded which). The sequence derives from a male donor with ankylosing spondylitis.

The chain's CDR3 is CASSPPGAGTYNEQFF. The DNA for the CDR3 is TGTGCCAGCAGTCCCCCAGGAGCGGGGACCTACAATGAGCAGTTCTTC. The rearrangement joins TRBV12-3 or TRBV12-4 to TRBJ2-1, with TRBD2 matching 7 bases. This CDR3 has 16 amino acids. Germline trimming cut 5 bases from V and 2 bases from J; bases unmatched to any gene: 9.